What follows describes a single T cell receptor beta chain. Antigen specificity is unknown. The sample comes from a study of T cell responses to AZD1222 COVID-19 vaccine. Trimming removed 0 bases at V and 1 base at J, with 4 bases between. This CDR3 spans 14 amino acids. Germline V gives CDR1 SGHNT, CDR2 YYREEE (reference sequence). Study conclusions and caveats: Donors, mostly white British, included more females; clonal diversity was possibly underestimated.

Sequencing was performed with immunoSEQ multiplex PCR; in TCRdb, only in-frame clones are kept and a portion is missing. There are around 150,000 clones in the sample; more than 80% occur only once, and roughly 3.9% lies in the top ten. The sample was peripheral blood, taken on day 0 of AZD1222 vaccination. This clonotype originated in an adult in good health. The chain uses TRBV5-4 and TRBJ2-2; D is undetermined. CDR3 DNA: TGTGCCAGCAGCTTGGACAGGAACACCGGGGAGCTGTTTTTT. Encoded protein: CASSLDRNTGELFF.